Below are 27 T cell receptor beta chains sequenced from a single sample in a study of T cell clusters in autoimmune cytopenias. TRB was amplified from 250 ng of peripheral blood genomic DNA per sample. One tube held mixed TRB-A and TRB-B primer pools for touch-down PCR. TCRdb reprocessed the multiplex PCR reads and keeps a single row for each CDR3 protein, giving no DNA. Its table lists under 3,000 distinct CDR3 sequences. These same records also appear under a second study, on T cell repertoires in aging, cancer and after chemotherapy.

The sample comprised peripheral blood. The receptors derive from a human donor with an autoimmune cytopenia or autoimmune hepatitis (not recorded which).

The chain carries TRBV12-3 or TRBV12-4 and TRBJ2-1; TCRdb calls TRBD2, which cannot be checked without DNA. This CDR3 is built from 15 residues. The CDR3 loop reads CASSLRDLAHNEQFF.

This clonotype registers medium-sized (0.01 to 0.1%) by frequency. CDR3 sequence reads: CASSSKQGINSLSPLHF. The gene calls are TRBV7-6 and TRBJ1-6; TCRdb calls TRBD1, which cannot be checked without DNA. The CDR3 loop spans 17 amino acids. Germline lookup yields CDR1 SGHVS and CDR2 FNYEAQ.

The V and J genes are TRBV4-3 and TRBJ2-2; TCRdb's D gene call, TRBD2, goes unchecked for lack of DNA. Germline V gene sequence: CDR1 LGHNA, CDR2 YSLEER. This CDR3 has 15 amino acids. CDR3 amino acids: CASSQGVPGTGELFF.

Measured by frequency, this clonotype is medium-sized. The CDR3 protein is CASRGARETQYF. The J gene is TRBJ2-5, the V gene TRBV12-3 or TRBV12-4; with no DNA, the TCRdb D assignment of TRBD1 cannot be verified. This CDR3 has 12 amino acids.

This rearrangement joins TRBV6-2 or TRBV6-3 to TRBJ1-2. CDR1 MNHEY and CDR2 SVGEGT come from the germline V gene. The CDR3 extends over 14 amino acids. The chain's CDR3 is CASSRTGMNYGYTF.

This chain connects TRBV18 to TRBJ2-3; TCRdb calls TRBD2, which cannot be checked without DNA. CDR1 is KGHSH and CDR2 is LQKENI in the germline V gene. This CDR3 has 17 residues. CDR3 amino acids: CASSPLRSGGRTDTQYF.

Considering frequency, this clonotype is large. V usage is TRBV15 and J usage is TRBJ2-7; the D call from TCRdb, TRBD1, cannot be confirmed without DNA. There are 15 residues in the CDR3. Germline loops: CDR1 LNHNV, CDR2 YYDKDF (reference sequence). CDR3 sequence: CATSLPGAAGHEQYF.

This chain links TRBV5-4 with TRBJ2-3; TCRdb's D gene call, TRBD1, goes unchecked for lack of DNA. Germline V lookup: CDR1 SGHNT, CDR2 YYREEE (reference sequence). The CDR3 runs to 15 residues. The CDR3 loop reads CASSQGQDLTDTQYF.

This clonotype is identified as large (0.1 to 1%) from frequency. The chain employs TRBV5-6 and TRBJ2-1; lacking DNA, the TRBD1 call made by TCRdb goes unchecked. The CDR3 covers 14 residues. The germline gives CDR1 SGHDT, CDR2 YYEEEE. The CDR3: CASSFGTGHNEQFF.

J is TRBJ2-7 and V is TRBV27; the TCRdb D gene call, TRBD1, has no DNA to confirm it. Germline values: CDR1 MNHEY, CDR2 SMNVEV (reference sequence). There are 11 residues in the CDR3. CDR3 in amino acids: CASSYRAEQYF.

This sequence joins TRBV6-1 and TRBJ1-1. This CDR3 spans 12 amino acids. CDR1 and CDR2 (germline): MNHNS, SASEGT. The CDR3 sequence is CASNRFNTEAFF.

This clonotype ranks as medium-sized in terms of frequency. This chain uses TRBV5-6 with TRBJ1-4. CDR1 is SGHDT and CDR2 is YYEEEE in the germline V gene. This CDR3 has 16 amino acids. The CDR3 is CASSLREEVRNEKLFF.

The V call is TRBV12-3 or TRBV12-4, the J call TRBJ2-1; TCRdb picks TRBD2, but there is no DNA to check that call. CDR3 length equals 14 residues. The CDR3 sequence: CASSFLLRDNEQFF.

Judged by frequency, this clonotype is large. The chain is built from TRBV30 and TRBJ2-3. The CDR3 runs to 14 residues. CDR1 and CDR2 (germline): GTSNPN, SVGIG (reference sequence). Here the CDR3 reads CAWSVGLSTDTQYF.

This clonotype is labeled medium-sized based on frequency. The rearrangement links TRBV5-6 to TRBJ2-3. The CDR3 runs to 12 residues. Germline assignment: CDR1 SGHDT and CDR2 YYEEEE. The CDR3 spells CASSVRVDTQYF.

This clonotype is called medium-sized based on its frequency. V is TRBV12-3 or TRBV12-4 and J is TRBJ2-2; the TCRdb call, TRBD1, lacks DNA for checking. The CDR3 sequence is 15 residues long. The CDR3: CASSLQGANTGELFF.

This clonotype shows up as medium-sized (0.01 to 0.1%) by frequency. Here the CDR3 reads CASSSGTSLNQPQHF. The rearrangement uses TRBV19 and TRBJ1-5; TCRdb's assignment of TRBD1 cannot be checked, as there is no DNA. The germline V gene has CDR1 LNHDA and CDR2 SQIVND (reference sequence). The CDR3 totals 15 residues. The full variable domain, in which reference TRBV19 and TRBJ1-5 provide the parts outside the CDR3, is DGGITQSPKYLFRKEGQNVTLSCEQNLNHDAMYWYRQDPGQGLRLIYYSQIVNDFQKGDIAEGYSVSREKKESFPLTVTSAQKNPTAFYLCASSSGTSLNQPQHFGDGTRLSIL.

The genes are TRBV27 and TRBJ2-3. Looked up from germline, CDR1 is MNHEY and CDR2 is SMNVEV (reference sequence). This CDR3 is built from 14 residues. CDR3 sequence: CASSLSAGTDTQYF.

The chain joins TRBV7-9 to TRBJ2-7; there is no DNA to check the TCRdb D call of TRBD1. The V gene's germline CDR1 is SEHNR and CDR2 FQNEAQ (reference sequence). The length of the CDR3 is 14 residues. The CDR3 reads CASSGEGAVYEQYF.

The CDR3 protein is CASSQDVYTGELFF. This chain connects TRBV4-2 to TRBJ2-2. CDR1 and CDR2 (germline): LGHNA, YNFKEQ. The CDR3 loop spans 14 amino acids.

This chain joins TRBV6-6 and TRBJ2-1; the D call from TCRdb, TRBD2, cannot be confirmed without DNA. This CDR3 contains 15 residues. Germline V gene lookup returns CDR1 MNHNY and CDR2 SVGAGI (reference sequence). CDR3 sequence reads: CASSYSAGGHSEQFF.

This sequence joins TRBV6-1 and TRBJ1-5; without DNA, the TCRdb call of TRBD1 cannot be checked. Per the germline V gene, CDR1 is MNHNS and CDR2 is SASEGT. The CDR3 spans 13 residues. The CDR3 loop reads CASSRERGQPQHF.

In terms of frequency, this clonotype is medium-sized. V gene TRBV29-1 combines with J gene TRBJ2-2; the TCRdb call, TRBD2, lacks DNA for checking. The length of the CDR3 is 15 residues. Germline values: CDR1 SQVTM, CDR2 ANQGSEA. The CDR3 loop reads CSVASSGGAGGELFF.

This chain joins TRBV10-3 and TRBJ2-3. In germline, CDR1 is ENHRY, CDR2 SYGVKD. This CDR3 region has 13 residues. CDR3 protein: CAIMGSSTDTQYF.

The V and J genes are TRBV6-5 and TRBJ1-2; TCRdb's D call of TRBD1 is untestable without DNA. The germline CDR1 and CDR2 sequences are MNHEY and SVGAGI. There are 17 residues in the CDR3. CDR3 loop: CASSYLTFDRAKDGYTF.

Frequency places this clonotype as medium-sized. The chain joins TRBV19 to TRBJ2-5; TCRdb's D gene call, TRBD1, goes unchecked for lack of DNA. This CDR3 contains 16 residues. Germline V lookup: CDR1 LNHDA, CDR2 SQIVND (reference sequence). The CDR3 here is CASSPYAWGGGETQYF.

The chain links TRBV5-4 to TRBJ2-3; without DNA, the TCRdb call of TRBD1 cannot be checked. Germline V gene sequence: CDR1 SGHNT, CDR2 YYREEE (reference sequence). CDR3 length: 14 residues. Here the CDR3 reads CASSLGRGLDTQYF.